A single sample gave rise to the 4 T cell receptor beta chains below, sequenced in a study of blood T cell repertoires in COVID-19. Profiled with immunoSEQ multiplex PCR; TCRdb holds only in-frame clones, not every one. The sample lists 150,000 to 200,000 clones; about three quarters were seen once. Input material: peripheral blood. These receptors all come from an elderly woman with active or convalescent COVID-19.

This clone was observed many times. The chain employs TRBV6-5 and TRBJ2-7; maybe TRBD2 (6 bases). V was pared by 4 bases and J by 3 bases, with 16 bases between. The length of the CDR3 is 15 residues. Germline V gene data show CDR1 as MNHEY and CDR2 as SVGAGI. CDR3 DNA: TGTGCCAGCAGTTTCCCGGGACTGACCCGCTACGAGCAGTACTTC. This sequence encodes CASSFPGLTRYEQYF.

The DNA for the CDR3 is TGTGCCAGCAGCTTGTTCAGGGGTACATACAATGAGCAGTTCTTC. It specifies CASSLFRGTYNEQFF. The chain links TRBV5-4 to TRBJ2-1, with TRBD1 as a possible D gene (6 bases). This CDR3 is built from 15 residues. CDR1 and CDR2 from the germline V gene are SGHNT and YYREEE (reference sequence). Deletions cut 1 base from V and 4 bases from J, with 12 bases between.

The J gene is TRBJ1-2, the V gene TRBV5-1; 7 bases line up with TRBD1. The junction had 3 bases not matched to a gene; V was cut back by 4 bases and J by 6 bases. Germline CDR1 and CDR2: SGHRS and YFSETQ. The CDR3 covers 12 residues. DNA of the CDR3: TGCGCCAGCAGCCGGACAGGCGATGGCTACACCTTC. It translates to CASSRTGDGYTF.

As regards this clone: One junction end disagrees with the germline gene, perhaps due to a read error. V usage is TRBV7-9 and J usage is TRBJ1-1; weak D call: TRBD1 (6 bases). Germline values: CDR1 SEHNR, CDR2 FQNEAQ (reference sequence). This CDR3 is 12 amino acids long. CDR3 in amino acids: CAKSGENIEAFF. In DNA, the CDR3 is TGTGCCAAATCAGGGGAGAACATTGAAGCTTTCTTT. The full variable domain, completed using reference TRBV7-9 and TRBJ1-1, is DTGVSQNPRHKITKRGQNVTFRCDPISEHNRLYWYRQTLGQGPEFLTYFQNEAQLEKSRLLSDRFSAERPKGSFSTLEIQRTEQGDSAMYLCAKSGENIEAFFGQGTRLTVV.